This T cell receptor beta chain was sequenced during a study of response to subunit inactivated influenza vaccine. This CDR3 has 15 residues. Germline V gene data show CDR1 as MNHNS and CDR2 as SASEGT. Unmatched junction bases numbered 10, after V lost 6 bases and J lost 7 bases. TCRdb redid the calling of the RT-PCR reads with MiXCR, one entry per CDR3 protein. The sample shows just under 550,000 distinct CDR3 sequences, roughly 25% of them seen only once. These same data were also listed under a study on T cells expressing NK-cell markers. That paper notes: For TCR beta, cDNA was produced by 5'RACE template switching with UMIs.

This receptor was obtained from a man aged 45-65 years who received an inactivated influenza vaccine. This chain links TRBV6-1 with TRBJ2-1; 9 positions match TRBD1. Sequenced material: CD4+ T cells sorted from PBMCs, taken roughly 12 days after vaccination. CDR3 residues: CASSGGTGLGNEQFF. Here the CDR3 DNA reads TGTGCCAGCAGCGGGGGGACAGGGCTTGGGAATGAGCAGTTCTTC.